This record concerns one T cell receptor (beta chain) sequence. No antigen is known for it. Sequenced by immunoSEQ multiplex PCR; TCRdb stores in-frame clones only, minus some. The sample carries around 81,000 clones, 91% recorded once. CDR1 and CDR2 (germline): SGHRS, YFSETQ. This CDR3 is built from 12 residues. The V end was cut by 0 bases, the J end by 4 bases, with 5 bases between. This entry is derived from a study of T cell responses to AZD1222 COVID-19 vaccine. Overall study findings and caveats: Donors skewed white British and female; clonal diversity was possibly underestimated. Sampled repertoires all dated from after the peak T cell response. Just a handful of AZD1222 recipients tested seropositive at baseline.

Combined were second doses at about 4 or about 12 weeks. The V call is TRBV5-1, the J call TRBJ2-7; D is unresolved. The sequences come from peripheral blood, collected 28 days after the second AZD1222 dose. The clonotype comes from an adult who received the AZD1222 COVID-19 vaccine. CDR3 sequence reads: CASSLDEYEQYF. The CDR3 bases are TGCGCCAGCAGCTTGGACGAATACGAGCAGTACTTC.